A selection of T cell receptor beta chains follows, all from one sample in a study of blood T cell repertoires in COVID-19. Profiling relied on immunoSEQ multiplex PCR, and the TCRdb table lists in-frame clones only, not all of them. The table lists roughly 140,000 clones, 84% of them singletons. The sequencing input was peripheral blood. The receptor source for this set is a woman in her fifties or sixties in a cohort sampled during active or convalescent COVID-19. Each CDR3 is given with its conserved first and last residue. The D gene is left open where the match is weak.

V: TRBV14; D: -; J: TRBJ2-7; CDR3: CASSQVRQGNHEQYF
V: TRBV5-1; D: -; J: TRBJ2-1; CDR3: CASSPEGGVYYNEQFF
V: TRBV3-1/TRBV3-2; D: TRBD1; J: TRBJ1-2; CDR3: CASSQEMTGANGYTF
V: TRBV11-2; D: -; J: TRBJ2-5; CDR3: CASSLGTTQETQYF
V: TRBV7-9; D: TRBD2; J: TRBJ2-2; CDR3: CASSLGLAATGELFF
V: TRBV3-1/TRBV3-2; D: -; J: TRBJ2-7; CDR3: CASSQAHSVGYEQYF
V: TRBV14; D: -; J: TRBJ2-7; CDR3: CASSQEIYREVAYEQYF
V: TRBV6-6; D: TRBD1; J: TRBJ1-2; CDR3: CASSRDRSDGYTF
V: TRBV5-6; D: TRBD2; J: TRBJ2-5; CDR3: CASSFLAGLQETQYF
V: TRBV7-3; D: -; J: TRBJ2-5; CDR3: CASSLRGTSETQYF
V: TRBV6-5; D: TRBD1; J: TRBJ1-5; CDR3: CATETGGQPQHF
V: TRBV9; D: TRBD2; J: TRBJ2-1; CDR3: CASSVSSGAYNEQFF
V: TRBV19; D: TRBD1; J: TRBJ1-6; CDR3: CASSQGQDNSPLHF
V: TRBV11-2; D: -; J: TRBJ2-7; CDR3: CASSSYYEQYF
V: TRBV10-1; D: -; J: TRBJ1-1; CDR3: CASSRSRIQNTEAFF
V: TRBV12-3/TRBV12-4; D: -; J: TRBJ1-5; CDR3: CASRYGGIQPQHF
V: TRBV7-2; D: TRBD2; J: TRBJ2-7; CDR3: CASSRTVTSGGPFSSEQYF
V: TRBV5-4; D: TRBD1; J: TRBJ1-1; CDR3: CASSRTGRLRTEAFF
V: TRBV5-5; D: TRBD1; J: TRBJ2-2; CDR3: CASSSPGQGTGELFF
V: TRBV10-3; D: TRBD1; J: TRBJ1-3; CDR3: CAITETGQGAGTIYF
V: TRBV5-5; D: TRBD1; J: TRBJ2-2; CDR3: CASSLEGTANTGELFF
V: TRBV18; D: TRBD2; J: TRBJ2-1; CDR3: CASSLHRVAGYNEQFF
V: TRBV2; D: TRBD2; J: TRBJ2-7; CDR3: CASSEGLGGTYEQYF
V: TRBV7-2; D: TRBD1; J: TRBJ1-1; CDR3: CASSRNQGAVGEAFF
V: TRBV9; D: -; J: TRBJ1-4; CDR3: CASSVDPLGGDEKLFF
V: TRBV11-2; D: -; J: TRBJ1-2; CDR3: CASSTMGGFGYTF
V: TRBV7-2; D: TRBD1; J: TRBJ1-1; CDR3: CASSSKGAGNTEAFF
V: TRBV4-3; D: -; J: TRBJ1-1; CDR3: CASSQDLQRQAFF
V: TRBV24-1; D: -; J: TRBJ2-3; CDR3: CATSDPPGGRGGSTDTQYF
V: TRBV6-5; D: -; J: TRBJ1-3; CDR3: CASSYSMESGNTIYF
V: TRBV24-1; D: TRBD2; J: TRBJ2-3; CDR3: CATSAVGGATDTQYF
V: TRBV6-5; D: TRBD1; J: TRBJ2-7; CDR3: CASRTRDRLYEQYF
V: TRBV10-3; D: -; J: TRBJ1-5; CDR3: CAISDPGSNQPQHF
V: TRBV7-2; D: TRBD2; J: TRBJ2-2; CDR3: CASSLGPSGGGPGELFF
V: TRBV3-1/TRBV3-2; D: -; J: TRBJ2-5; CDR3: CASSQDRETQYF
V: TRBV7-3; D: TRBD1; J: TRBJ2-1; CDR3: CASSPRQGSYNEQFF